Included here is one TCR beta chain sequence, with context. Its antigen remains unknown. The sample is drawn from a study of CD8+ T cells in alopecia areata. Whole-study findings and limits: Clarity of TCR sharing across patients fell short of that in mice, possibly HLA-related. Persistence in scalp and blood during tofacitinib was observed for many expanded lesional clones.

This CDR3 is built from 13 residues. V gave up 5 bases and J gave up 0 bases, with 8 bases separating them. Germline values: CDR1 SQVTM, CDR2 ANQGSEA. cDNA serving as the sequencing template came from extracted, reverse transcribed RNA. The protocol was immunoSEQ multiplex PCR, while the TCRdb copy is restricted to in-frame clones and leaves out a portion. The sample includes about 220,000 clones, 50% to 70% seen only once; the top ten take 1.6%. Treatment described: oral pan-JAK inhibitor, 5-10 mg twice daily. As part of sample collection, lesional scalp punch biopsies and peripheral blood were taken from alopecia areata patients. The researchers isolated CD4+ and CD8+ T cells from PBMCs by sorting.

This receptor was taken from a human donor with alopecia areata. V is TRBV29-1 and J is TRBJ2-1; D not resolved. Here the sequenced sample was CD4+ T cells sorted from blood, taken at week 4, from a patient treated with tofacitinib. CDR3 sequence: CSVRVPSYNEQFF. CDR3 bases: TGCAGCGTTAGGGTTCCCTCCTACAATGAGCAGTTCTTC.